Below are 6 T cell receptor beta chains sequenced from a single sample in a study of tissue T cells after allogeneic stem cell transplantation (dated by TCRdb to between 2021 and 2023). Receptor libraries were prepared by the immunoSEQ multiplex PCR assay. TCRdb took over this immuneACCESS table, retaining in-frame rearrangements with V and J assigned. Such tables are incomplete; in checked studies, under half of the missing clones stem from an unresolved V gene, and the remainder is unexplained. The sample table holds 15,000 to 20,000 clones, of which about three quarters were seen once. The biggest ten clones account for approximately 0.93% of the sample. The sample consisted of spleen. These receptors all come from a female BALB/c mouse in good health. The MHC haplotype of this strain is H2-d.

In regard to this clone: Gene names are mouse gene names. The read gets to within 1 residue of the CDR3 end, and the germline J gene fills in the rest. This chain joins TRBV29 and TRBJ2-5, with D perhaps given as TRBD1 or TRBD2 (5 bases each). V was clipped by 6 bases and J by 2 bases, with 12 bases between them. The CDR3 sequence is 14 residues long. Germline V gene sequence: CDR1 MSHET, CDR2 SYDVDS. CDR3 sequence reads: CASSSGTSQDTQYF. The covered CDR3 bases are TGTGCTAGCAGCTCCGGGACCTCCCAAGACACCCAGTAC.

As for this clone: Here the gene names and germline are mouse. Read sequence stops 1 residue before the CDR3 end, and the germline J gene provides the missing end. V and J are TRBV13-2 and TRBJ2-3; 8 nucleotides line up with TRBD2. Per germline, CDR1 NNHNN and CDR2 SYGAGS (reference sequence). V was pared by 1 base and J by 0 bases, with 4 bases of the junction left unmatched. The CDR3 spans 16 residues. The part of the CDR3 DNA that was read is TGTGCCAGCGGTGATAAGGGGGGGCCTAGTGCAGAAACGCTGTAT. This sequence encodes CASGDKGGPSAETLY. The CDR3 in its entirety is CASGDKGGPSAETLYF.

Turning to this clone: Mouse gene names apply. The read ends 1 residue shy of where the CDR3 ends; the end is completed using the germline J gene. The chain uses TRBV5 and TRBJ1-4; TRBD1 agrees at 7 bases. The CDR3 runs to 15 residues. Unmatched junction bases numbered 2, after V lost 4 bases and J lost 0 bases. Germline loops: CDR1 LGHNA, CDR2 YNLKQL (reference sequence). This CDR3 is CASSPGTVSNERLFF. The part of the CDR3 DNA that was read is TGTGCCAGCAGCCCCGGGACAGTTTCCAACGAAAGATTATTT.

Worth noting for this clone: The listed genes are named as in mouse. The read gets to within 1 residue of the CDR3 end, and the germline J gene fills in the rest. This chain connects TRBV13-3 to TRBJ2-4; D call uncertain. The V end lost 4 bases, the J end lost 0 bases, and 9 bases lay between the germline ends. CDR3 length: 14 amino acids. Germline V lookup: CDR1 NNHDY, CDR2 SYVADS. CDR3 region: CASSYSTSQNTLYF. The part of the CDR3 DNA that was read is TGTGCCAGCAGTTATTCCACCAGTCAAAACACCTTGTAC.

This clone was observed a handful of times. Genes here carry mouse names. Read data end 1 residue before the CDR3 end; the end is taken from the germline J gene. V gene TRBV13-2 combines with J gene TRBJ2-7; D not certain. CDR1 is NNHNN and CDR2 is SYGAGS in the germline V gene (reference sequence). CDR3 length: 11 amino acids. Trimming shortened V by 2 bases and J by 4 bases, and 4 bases separated the two germline ends. CDR3 protein: CASGEYYEQYF. Partial CDR3 DNA: TGTGCCAGCGGTGAATATTATGAACAGTAC.

The table lists this clone with a few counts. Gene names follow the mouse nomenclature. The CDR3 end is not reached by the read, which stops 1 residue before it; the germline J gene fills it in. The chain is built from TRBV20 and TRBJ2-7, with TRBD1 matching 8 bases. Germline CDR1 is GFQATS and CDR2 is STVNSAI. The CDR3 spans 14 residues. The V and J ends lost 0 bases and 1 base, in that order; junction bases with no gene match: 2. CDR3 sequence: CGAREQGVSYEQYF. The sequenced part of the CDR3 DNA is TGTGGTGCTAGGGAACAGGGGGTATCCTATGAACAGTAC.